A selection of T cell receptor beta chains follows, all from one sample in a study of Ad26.COV2.S vaccination and SARS-CoV-2 variants. Sequencing used immunoSEQ multiplex PCR; TCRdb keeps in-frame clones, though not all of them. The sample shows 350,000 to 550,000 clones, roughly 89% of them seen only once. The material was peripheral blood, obtained in a trial of Ad26.COV2.S vaccine versus placebo. The receptors originated from a person between 18 and 65 years old who received the Ad26.COV2.S COVID-19 vaccine or a placebo. Both conserved end residues are part of each CDR3. Fields, in order: V gene, clone size, D gene, J gene, CDR3 protein, CDR3 DNA. The D gene is left open where the match is weak. Not every row has a clone size; where given, it reads once, few, many or a size class.

TRBV3-1/TRBV3-2	.	.	TRBJ2-7	CASSQGWRDEQYF	TGTGCCAGCAGCCAAGGGTGGCGGGACGAGCAGTACTTC
TRBV12-5	.	TRBD2	TRBJ2-1	CASGWIAGGYNEQFF	TGTGCTAGTGGTTGGATAGCGGGAGGGTACAATGAGCAGTTCTTC
TRBV19	once	.	TRBJ1-5	CASKETYSNQPQHF	TGTGCCAGTAAGGAAACTTATAGCAATCAGCCCCAGCATTTT
TRBV7-9	few	.	TRBJ1-6	CASSSDRLRSPLHF	TGTGCCAGCAGCTCGGACAGATTGAGATCACCCCTCCACTTT
TRBV28	.	.	TRBJ1-5	CASPPSGVANQPQHF	TGTGCCAGCCCCCCCTCGGGTGTAGCAAATCAGCCCCAGCATTTT
TRBV6-5	.	.	TRBJ2-3	CASSYSPAQDTQYF	TGTGCCAGCAGTTACTCCCCAGCACAAGATACGCAGTATTTT
TRBV5-1	few	TRBD1	TRBJ1-6	CASSLKWTGDSPLHF	TGCGCCAGCAGCTTGAAATGGACAGGGGATTCACCCCTCCACTTT
TRBV6-5	.	.	TRBJ2-2	CASGRLRVDTGELFF	TGTGCCAGTGGACGGCTAAGGGTAGACACCGGGGAGCTGTTTTTT
TRBV5-4	once	.	TRBJ1-6	CASRSGGGDHSPLHF	TGTGCCAGCAGATCCGGGGGGGGTGATCATTCACCCCTCCACTTT
TRBV7-3	.	TRBD2	TRBJ2-3	CASSHSPTLAGGIRTDTQYF	TGTGCCAGCAGCCACTCCCCCACCCTAGCGGGGGGAATACGCACAGATACGCAGTATTTT
TRBV28	.	.	TRBJ1-1	CASSNPFGAFF	TGTGCCAGCAGTAATCCTTTTGGGGCTTTCTTT
TRBV7-6	.	TRBD2	TRBJ2-3	CASSLSPGLGPSTDTQYF	TGTGCCAGCAGCTTATCCCCGGGACTAGGACCTAGCACAGATACGCAGTATTTT
TRBV7-2	.	.	TRBJ1-2	CASSSLFGRENYGYTF	TGTGCCAGCAGCTCGCTGTTTGGGAGGGAGAACTATGGCTACACCTTC
TRBV27	.	TRBD1	TRBJ1-2	CASSFKPPGTGDNYGYTF	TGTGCCAGCAGTTTCAAACCGCCGGGGACAGGAGATAACTATGGCTACACCTTC
TRBV3-1/TRBV3-2	.	TRBD1	TRBJ2-7	CASSQGTGWVYEQYF	TGTGCCAGCAGCCAAGGGACAGGTTGGGTGTACGAGCAGTACTTC
TRBV16	.	.	TRBJ2-6	CASSQTGGGGANVLTF	TGTGCCAGCAGCCAGACTGGGGGCGGTGGGGCCAACGTCCTGACTTTC
TRBV29-1	.	.	TRBJ1-2	CSTLGAHREGGYGYTF	TGCAGCACCTTGGGAGCACACCGGGAGGGAGGGTATGGCTACACCTTC
TRBV18	.	TRBD1	TRBJ2-5	CASSPAPGTEEETQYF	TGTGCCAGCTCACCAGCCCCCGGGACAGAAGAAGAGACCCAGTACTTC
TRBV7-3	once	.	TRBJ2-1	CASSFGTEDEQFF	TGTGCCAGCAGCTTTGGCACGGAGGATGAGCAGTTCTTC
TRBV15	.	.	TRBJ1-1	CATSVRTGGTEAFF	TGTGCCACCAGTGTCCGGACGGGCGGAACTGAAGCTTTCTTT
TRBV6-2/TRBV6-3	.	TRBD1	TRBJ1-5	CASSYPRDRGTYSNQPQHF	TGTGCCAGCAGTTACCCCCGGGACAGGGGAACTTATAGCAATCAGCCCCAGCATTTT
TRBV9	.	TRBD2	TRBJ2-3	CASSVSAGRADTQYF	TGTGCCAGCAGCGTGTCAGCGGGGAGGGCAGATACGCAGTATTTT
TRBV11-1	.	.	TRBJ1-1	CASSLYPRANTEAFF	TGTGCCAGCAGCTTATATCCCCGCGCGAACACTGAAGCTTTCTTT
TRBV7-9	.	TRBD2	TRBJ2-1	CASSLVGLAMGHEQFF	TGTGCCAGCAGCTTAGTGGGACTAGCGATGGGCCATGAGCAGTTCTTC
TRBV19	.	.	TRBJ1-5	CASSIRRGEDTVAGTSNQPQHF	TGTGCCAGTAGTATAAGACGGGGGGAGGATACAGTAGCTGGGACTAGCAATCAGCCCCAGCATTTT
TRBV14	.	.	TRBJ2-2	CASSLLSQGLRTGELFF	TGTGCCAGCAGCCTCCTAAGTCAGGGTCTGAGAACCGGGGAGCTGTTTTTT
TRBV5-4	.	.	TRBJ2-1	CASLDPLLGSGNEQFF	TGTGCCAGCCTCGACCCTTTACTAGGTTCGGGCAATGAGCAGTTCTTC
TRBV12-3/TRBV12-4	.	.	TRBJ1-2	CASSFLGNYGYTF	TGTGCCAGCAGTTTTTTGGGGAACTATGGCTACACCTTC
TRBV7-9	.	.	TRBJ2-3	CASSRDRRTTDTQYF	TGTGCCAGCAGCCGCGACAGGAGGACCACAGATACGCAGTATTTT
TRBV28	.	TRBD2	TRBJ2-1	CASSLPRLAGANEQFF	TGTGCCAGCAGTCTGCCCCGACTAGCGGGAGCCAATGAGCAGTTCTTC
TRBV5-1	.	TRBD1	TRBJ1-5	CASSLTGDQPQHF	TGCGCCAGCAGCTTAACAGGGGATCAGCCCCAGCATTTT
TRBV27	.	.	TRBJ1-6	CASSFGDRPNSPLHF	TGTGCCAGCAGCTTTGGAGACAGGCCCAATTCACCCCTCCACTTT
TRBV6-1	.	.	TRBJ1-5	CASSEPGILNQPQHF	TGTGCCAGCAGTGAACCCGGGATATTGAATCAGCCCCAGCATTTT
TRBV18	few	.	TRBJ1-2	CASSPTRGGYGYTF	TGTGCCAGCTCACCAACTAGGGGAGGATATGGCTACACCTTC
TRBV15	.	.	TRBJ1-1	CATSRNRQGYAEAFF	TGTGCCACCAGCAGAAACCGCCAGGGCTATGCTGAAGCTTTCTTT
TRBV11-3	.	.	TRBJ1-1	CASSWNTEAFF	TGTGCCAGCAGCTGGAACACTGAAGCTTTCTTT
TRBV15	.	.	TRBJ1-5	CATQRQNQPQHF	TGTGCCACCCAACGACAGAATCAGCCCCAGCATTTT
TRBV2	once	TRBD1	TRBJ1-2	CASSTDRVGYTF	TGTGCCAGCAGTACGGACAGGGTTGGCTACACCTTC
TRBV3-1/TRBV3-2	.	.	TRBJ2-5	CASSHHQQETQYF	TGTGCCAGCAGCCACCACCAACAAGAGACCCAGTACTTC
TRBV15	.	.	TRBJ1-1	CATSRGEDTTEAFF	TGTGCCACCAGCAGGGGAGAGGACACCACTGAAGCTTTCTTT
TRBV14	.	.	TRBJ1-2	CASSPNTYGYTF	TGTGCCAGCAGTCCGAACACCTATGGCTACACCTTC
TRBV7-2	.	.	TRBJ2-5	CASSLVPTGTQYF	TGTGCCAGCAGCTTAGTCCCAACGGGGACCCAGTACTTC
TRBV7-9	.	.	TRBJ2-1	CASSPRLEQFF	TGTGCCAGCAGCCCTCGGCTGGAGCAGTTCTTC
TRBV7-2	.	TRBD1	TRBJ1-3	CASSPAGGYDTIYF	TGTGCCAGCAGCCCGGCAGGGGGCTACGACACCATATATTTT
TRBV5-1	.	TRBD2	TRBJ2-1	CASSFGLAGFYNEQFF	TGCGCCAGCAGCTTCGGACTAGCGGGGTTTTACAATGAGCAGTTCTTC
TRBV18	.	TRBD2	TRBJ2-3	CASSPLAGRTDTQYF	TGTGCCAGCTCACCACTAGCGGGACGCACAGATACGCAGTATTTT